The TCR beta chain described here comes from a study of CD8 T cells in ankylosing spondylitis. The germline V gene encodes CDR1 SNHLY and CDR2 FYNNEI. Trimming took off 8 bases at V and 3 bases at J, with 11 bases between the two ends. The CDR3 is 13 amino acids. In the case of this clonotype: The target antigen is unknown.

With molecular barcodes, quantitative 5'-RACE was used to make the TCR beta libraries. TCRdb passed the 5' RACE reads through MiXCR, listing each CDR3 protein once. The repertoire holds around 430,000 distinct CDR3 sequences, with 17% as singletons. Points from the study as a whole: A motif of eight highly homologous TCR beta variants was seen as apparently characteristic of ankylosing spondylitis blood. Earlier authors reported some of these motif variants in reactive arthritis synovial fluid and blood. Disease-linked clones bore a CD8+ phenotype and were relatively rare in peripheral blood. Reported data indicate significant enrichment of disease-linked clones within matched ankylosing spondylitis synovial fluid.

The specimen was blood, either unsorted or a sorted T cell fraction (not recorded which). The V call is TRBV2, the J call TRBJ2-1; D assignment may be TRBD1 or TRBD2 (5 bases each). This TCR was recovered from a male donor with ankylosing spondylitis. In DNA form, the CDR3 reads TGTGCCAGCGGGGGACGTTACTACAATGAGCAGTTCTTC. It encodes CASGGRYYNEQFF.